The rows below give T cell receptor beta chains drawn from one sample of a study of cytomegalovirus exposure and HLA in healthy donors. Profiled with immunoSEQ multiplex PCR; TCRdb holds only in-frame clones, not every one. Among about 200,000 clones listed, 81% were seen once. The sequenced material came from PBMCs. Receptor source: a woman younger than 45 in good health and CMV-seronegative. Both conserved end residues are trimmed from each CDR3.

V,CDR3
TRBV7-9,ASSPAGEQY
TRBV7-2,ASSFSGQGSGNTEAF
TRBV11-1,ASSLQGGSYEQY
TRBV9,ASSVGQGAEAF
TRBV28,ASCLQDYGYT
TRBV6-1,ASTRDLNTGELF
TRBV4-2,ASSQGPGQPYEQY
TRBV6-1,ASSAGGASDTQY
TRBV6-1,ASRGTGGRFYEQY
TRBV6-5,ASSLDGRPYEQY
TRBV5-1,ASSPNRAGTEAF
TRBV6-7,ASSVAGTGSCYNSPLH
TRBV4-1,ASSQDPRAKGDQPQH
TRBV9,ASSVGLAALGTDTQY
TRBV28,ASYEQGKSNQPQH
TRBV14,ASSQVGGQGYYEQY